The 20 T cell receptor beta chains below come from one sample, sequenced in a study of T cell responses to AZD1222 COVID-19 vaccine. Only in-frame clones appear in the TCRdb table, and some are missing; sequencing was by immunoSEQ multiplex PCR. The table shows 110,000 or so clones, with roughly nine tenths occurring only once. The source material was peripheral blood, sampled on day 0 of MenACWY control vaccination. All receptors come from an adult in good health.

This sequence joins TRBV3-1 (or the pseudogene TRBV3-2) and TRBJ2-2; 14 positions match TRBD2. V lost 4 bases and J lost 6; bases outside the gene matches: 10. The CDR3 length is 18 residues. Germline lookup yields CDR1 LGHDT and CDR2 YNNKEL (reference sequence). This chain's CDR3 is CASSPRSGLAGVPGELFF. In nucleotides, the CDR3 is TGTGCCAGCAGCCCCAGGTCGGGACTAGCGGGGGTCCCCGGGGAGCTGTTTTTT.

This clone has a single count. CDR3 region: CAWSGDSNQPQHF. The CDR3 DNA reads as TGTGCCTGGAGTGGGGACAGTAATCAGCCCCAGCATTTT. The rearrangement uses TRBV30 and TRBJ1-5; 7 bases line up with TRBD1. The ends lost 1 base at V and 4 bases at J; junction bases unmatched: 1. CDR3 length: 13 amino acids. In germline, CDR1 is GTSNPN, CDR2 SVGIG (reference sequence). Combining the CDR3 with reference TRBV30 and TRBJ1-5 gives the whole variable domain SQTIHQWPATLVQPVGSPLSLECTVEGTSNPNLYWYRQAAGRGLQLLFYSVGIGQISSEVPQNLSASRPQDRQFILSSKKLLLSDSGFYLCAWSGDSNQPQHFGDGTRLSIL.

The V gene is TRBV7-2, the J gene TRBJ2-7; 7 nucleotides align to TRBD1. V was pared by 5 bases and J by 5 bases, with 6 bases of the junction left unmatched. The CDR3 has 13 amino acids. CDR1 and CDR2 (germline): SGHTA, FQGNSA. This CDR3 is CASSINDRDEQYF. The CDR3 DNA sequence: TGTGCCAGCAGCATAAACGACAGGGACGAGCAGTACTTC.

The V call is TRBV2, the J call TRBJ1-1; TRBD1 is a possible D gene (5 bases). V was trimmed by 7 bases and J by 1 base, leaving 19 bases between them. Germline-derived CDR1 and CDR2 are SNHLY and FYNNEI. This CDR3 has 16 amino acids. CDR3 residues: CASTPDSGRGNTEAFF. In DNA, the CDR3 is TGTGCCAGCACCCCGGACTCGGGGCGTGGGAACACTGAAGCTTTCTTT.

This clone was counted a single time. The V gene is TRBV12-3 or TRBV12-4, the J gene TRBJ1-2, with D possibly TRBD1 on 6 matching bases. The CDR3 is made up of 13 amino acids. V was cut by 3 bases and J by 4 bases, with 9 bases left in between. This CDR3 is CASSFVRGYGYTF. The CDR3 region has the DNA TGTGCCAGCAGTTTCGTCAGGGGCTATGGCTACACCTTC.

This chain connects TRBV7-9 to TRBJ2-2, with unresolved D. Germline V gives CDR1 SEHNR, CDR2 FQNEAQ (reference sequence). The CDR3 covers 13 residues. Trimming took off 1 base at V and 7 bases at J, with 7 bases between the two ends. CDR3 DNA: TGTGCCAGCAGCTTAGAGGGTGTCGGGGAGCTGTTTTTT. It translates to CASSLEGVGELFF.

The V and J genes are TRBV27 and TRBJ1-5, with D unclear. In germline, CDR1 is MNHEY, CDR2 SMNVEV (reference sequence). The CDR3 contains 9 residues. The germline V and J ends were trimmed by 9 bases and 6 bases, with 3 bases remaining between them. The CDR3: CASGQPQHF. For the CDR3, the DNA is TGTGCCAGTGGTCAGCCCCAGCATTTT.

A few counts support this clone. This chain links TRBV28 with TRBJ1-1; D not resolved. V lost 5 bases and J 3 bases, leaving 13 bases between the germline ends. The CDR3 consists of 14 residues. The germline CDR1 and CDR2 sequences are MDHEN and SYDVKM. The CDR3 nucleotides are TGTGCCAGCAGTACCCCGGGGTCGCACACTGAAGCTTTCTTT. Translation gives CASSTPGSHTEAFF.

The chain couples TRBV27 to TRBJ2-6; 8 bases map to TRBD2. V gave up 6 bases and J gave up 4 bases; unmatched junction bases: 14. CDR1 and CDR2 (germline): MNHEY, SMNVEV (reference sequence). The CDR3 is 18 amino acids. CDR3 protein: CASSQTAGGGPGANVLTF. The DNA for the CDR3 is TGTGCCAGCAGCCAGACCGCGGGGGGAGGACCCGGGGCCAACGTCCTGACTTTC.

V and J are TRBV9 and TRBJ2-3; 9 bases map to TRBD2. Germline V CDR1 and CDR2: SGDLS, YYNGEE. This CDR3 has 15 amino acids. V shed 4 bases and J 7 bases; nucleotides not matched to a gene: 10. CDR3 residues: CASSSGSGGGNTQYF. CDR3 sequence (DNA): TGTGCCAGCAGCTCCGGTAGCGGGGGCGGGAATACGCAGTATTTT.

This chain links TRBV5-1 with TRBJ2-1; 13 bases fit TRBD2. Germline lookup yields CDR1 SGHRS and CDR2 YFSETQ. V lost 3 bases, J lost 6 bases, and 9 bases stayed unmatched. The CDR3 totals 17 residues. The CDR3 loop reads CASSSTSGGALSNEQFF. CDR3 nucleotides: TGCGCCAGCAGCTCCACTAGCGGGGGGGCCCTCAGCAATGAGCAGTTCTTC.

This chain joins TRBV28 and TRBJ2-2; D is perhaps TRBD1 (5 bases). This CDR3 is 14 amino acids long. CDR1 is MDHEN and CDR2 is SYDVKM in the germline V gene. V was pared by 7 bases and J by 6 bases, with 15 bases between. Here the CDR3 reads CASTKPREPGELFF. Written as DNA, the CDR3 is TGTGCCAGCACCAAACCCAGGGAACCCGGGGAGCTGTTTTTT.

J is TRBJ2-7 and V is TRBV7-8; D remains unclear. The CDR3 sequence is 14 residues long. Germline-derived CDR1 and CDR2 are SGHVS and FQNEAQ. The germline V and J ends were trimmed by 3 bases and 5 bases, with 14 bases remaining between them. CDR3 residues: CASSFQLAVHEQYF. DNA of the CDR3: TGTGCCAGCAGCTTCCAACTGGCGGTGCACGAGCAGTACTTC.

V usage is TRBV19 and J usage is TRBJ1-4, with D possibly TRBD1 on 5 matching bases. Germline V gives CDR1 LNHDA, CDR2 SQIVND (reference sequence). The V and J ends lost 8 bases and 7 bases respectively, with 17 bases between them. This CDR3 is 14 amino acids long. This chain's CDR3 is CASGDVMASEKLFF. CDR3 in DNA: TGTGCCAGTGGGGACGTCATGGCCTCTGAAAAACTGTTTTTT.

The rearrangement joins TRBV5-1 to TRBJ1-6; a possible D gene is TRBD1 (6 bases). The CDR3 runs 16 residues. Trimming removed 2 bases at V and 10 bases at J, with 19 bases between. Germline V gene data show CDR1 as SGHRS and CDR2 as YFSETQ. The CDR3: CASSLQPDRKGSPLHF. The CDR3 region has the DNA TGCGCCAGCAGCTTACAACCAGACAGGAAGGGGTCACCCCTCCACTTT.

The rearrangement joins TRBV5-4 to TRBJ1-3; no reliable D call. The CDR3 is 16 amino acids. Trimming left V 3 bases short and J 0 bases short, with 13 bases between. CDR1 SGHNT and CDR2 YYREEE come from the germline V gene (reference sequence). CDR3: CASSYQVGISGNTIYF. As DNA, the CDR3 is TGTGCCAGCAGCTATCAGGTGGGGATCTCTGGAAACACCATATATTTT.

As DNA, the CDR3 is TGTGCCAGCAGCTTAACCGAGTCGGAGACCCAGTACTTC. Translating gives CASSLTESETQYF. This sequence joins TRBV7-9 and TRBJ2-5, with unresolved D. The CDR3 covers 13 residues. Germline-derived CDR1 and CDR2 are SEHNR and FQNEAQ (reference sequence). Between the trimmed V and J ends, which lost 2 bases and 5 bases, there was a span of 9 bases.

CDR3 nucleotide sequence: TGTGCCAGCTCACCACCGGGGACAGGGTCGGAGACCCAGTACTTC. The encoded protein is CASSPPGTGSETQYF. The chain combines TRBV18 with TRBJ2-5; 9 nucleotides align to TRBD1. CDR3 length equals 15 residues. V shed 0 bases and J 5 bases; nucleotides not matched to a gene: 4. In germline, CDR1 is KGHSH, CDR2 LQKENI.

The chain carries TRBV12-3 or TRBV12-4 and TRBJ1-1, with D unresolved. Between the trimmed V and J ends, which lost 7 bases and 6 bases, there was a span of 9 bases. The CDR3 covers 11 residues. This chain's CDR3 is CASKEQSEAFF. The CDR3 nucleotides read TGTGCCAGCAAGGAGCAGTCTGAAGCTTTCTTT.

The rearrangement uses TRBV28 and TRBJ1-6; tentative D call: TRBD1 (6 bases). From germline, CDR1 is MDHEN and CDR2 SYDVKM. This CDR3 is 17 amino acids long. V lost 4 bases and J lost 1, with 14 bases in between. CDR3 DNA sequence: TGTGCCAGCAGTTCGACTCGAACAGGGTCCTATAATTCACCCCTCCACTTT. Translating gives CASSSTRTGSYNSPLHF.